This T cell receptor (beta chain) was captured by sequencing in a study of T cell repertoires in cytomegalovirus infection. Study background: Matching HLA type and CMV infection were both indicated by public TCR beta signatures. Study-level findings and limits: Summed public TCR beta family frequency identified CMV carriers bearing the relevant HLA.

V lost 1 base, J lost 1 base, and 17 bases lay in between. Germline V gives CDR1 LGHNA, CDR2 YNFKEQ. This CDR3 is built from 17 residues. This clonotype has a handful of counts. The antigen remains unidentified. In TCRdb, the reads were re-called with MiXCR into one record per CDR3 protein. The sample holds under 600,000 distinct CDR3 sequences; more than 15% are singletons and the top ten take roughly a quarter. This chain uses TRBV4-2 with TRBJ2-7; D is uncertain. This clonotype was obtained from a human donor in good health (CMV status not recorded). Some clones in this sample may be carry-over from other donors' samples. The sample consisted of CD8+ T cells from PBMCs. The CDR3 DNA follows: TGTGCCAGCAGCCAAGGCCCATCGACAATCCGATCCTACGAGCAGTACTTC. Translated: CASSQGPSTIRSYEQYF.